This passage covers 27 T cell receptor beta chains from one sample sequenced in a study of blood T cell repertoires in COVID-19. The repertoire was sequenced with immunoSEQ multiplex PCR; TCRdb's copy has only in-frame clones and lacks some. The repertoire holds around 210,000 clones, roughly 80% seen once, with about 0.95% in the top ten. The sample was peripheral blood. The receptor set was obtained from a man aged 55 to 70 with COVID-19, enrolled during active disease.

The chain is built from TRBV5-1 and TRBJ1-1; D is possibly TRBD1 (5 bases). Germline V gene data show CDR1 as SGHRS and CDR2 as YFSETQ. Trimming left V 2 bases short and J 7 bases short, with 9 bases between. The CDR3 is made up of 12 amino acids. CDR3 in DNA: TGCGCCAGCAGCTTAGTGGGGGGTGAAGCTTTCTTT. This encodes CASSLVGGEAFF.

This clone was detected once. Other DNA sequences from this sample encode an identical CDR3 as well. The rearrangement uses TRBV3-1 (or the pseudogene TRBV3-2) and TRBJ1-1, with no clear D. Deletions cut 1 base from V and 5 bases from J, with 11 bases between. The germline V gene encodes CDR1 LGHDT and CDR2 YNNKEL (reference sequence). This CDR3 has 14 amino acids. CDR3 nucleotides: TGTGCCAGCAGCCAAGTGGAGGGCAGTACTGAAGCTTTCTTT. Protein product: CASSQVEGSTEAFF.

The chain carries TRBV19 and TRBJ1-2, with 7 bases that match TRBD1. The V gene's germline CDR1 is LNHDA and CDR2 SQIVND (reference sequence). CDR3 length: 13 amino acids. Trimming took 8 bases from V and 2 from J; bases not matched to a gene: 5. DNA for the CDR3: TGTGCCAGTCGAGGGGGCAAGAACTATGGCTACACCTTC. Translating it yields CASRGGKNYGYTF.

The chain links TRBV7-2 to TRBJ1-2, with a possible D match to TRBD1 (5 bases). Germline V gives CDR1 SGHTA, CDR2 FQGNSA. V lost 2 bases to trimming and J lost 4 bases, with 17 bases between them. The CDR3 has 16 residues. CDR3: CASSLRGGGITYGYTF. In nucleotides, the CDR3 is TGTGCCAGCAGCTTACGGGGTGGGGGGATTACCTATGGCTACACCTTC.

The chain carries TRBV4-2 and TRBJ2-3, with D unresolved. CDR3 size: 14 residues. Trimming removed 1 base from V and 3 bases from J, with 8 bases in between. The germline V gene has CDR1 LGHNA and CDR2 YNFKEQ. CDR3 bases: TGTGCCAGCAGCCAAGCCCTAAGAACAGATACGCAGTATTTT. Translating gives CASSQALRTDTQYF.

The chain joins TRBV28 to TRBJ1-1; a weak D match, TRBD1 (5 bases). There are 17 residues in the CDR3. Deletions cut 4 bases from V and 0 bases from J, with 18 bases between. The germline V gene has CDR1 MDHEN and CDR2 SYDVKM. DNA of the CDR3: TGTGCCAGCAGTTCCCGTAGGCAGGGCGGGGTGAACACTGAAGCTTTCTTT. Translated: CASSSRRQGGVNTEAFF.

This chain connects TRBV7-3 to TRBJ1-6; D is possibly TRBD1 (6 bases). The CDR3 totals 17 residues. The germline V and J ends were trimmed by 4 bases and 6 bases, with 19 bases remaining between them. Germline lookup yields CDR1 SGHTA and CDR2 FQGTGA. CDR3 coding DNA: TGTGCCAGCAGCTCCACCCCCGCTGGACAGTTTAATTCACCCCTCCACTTT. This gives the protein CASSSTPAGQFNSPLHF.

CDR3 DNA: TGTGCCAGCACCCCGCCGGGGGTGGGAGAGCAGTACTTC. This translates into CASTPPGVGEQYF. This rearrangement joins TRBV28 to TRBJ2-7; D is perhaps TRBD2 (6 bases). This CDR3 region has 13 residues. Trimming took 7 bases from V and 7 from J, leaving 17 bases between them. CDR1 is MDHEN, CDR2 SYDVKM, per germline.

DNA of the CDR3: TGTGCCAGCAGAGGGGAGGTGGATCAGCCCCAGCATTTT. This sequence encodes CASRGEVDQPQHF. This sequence joins TRBV6-5 and TRBJ1-5; tentatively, D is TRBD1 (5 bases). CDR3 length: 13 residues. Germline CDR1 MNHEY, CDR2 SVGAGI. The V end lost 6 bases, the J end lost 5 bases, and 11 bases lay between the germline ends.

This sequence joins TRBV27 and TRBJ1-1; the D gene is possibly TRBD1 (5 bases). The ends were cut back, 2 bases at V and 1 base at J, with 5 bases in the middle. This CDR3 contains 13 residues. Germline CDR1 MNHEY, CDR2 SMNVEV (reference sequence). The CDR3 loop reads CASSLQGNTEAFF. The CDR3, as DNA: TGTGCCAGCAGTTTACAGGGGAACACTGAAGCTTTCTTT.

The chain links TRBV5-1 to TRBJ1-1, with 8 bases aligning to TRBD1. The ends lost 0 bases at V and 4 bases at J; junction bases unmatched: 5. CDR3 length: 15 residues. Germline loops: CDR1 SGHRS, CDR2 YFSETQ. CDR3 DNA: TGCGCCAGCAGCTTGGGACAGGGGAAAGGCACTGAAGCTTTCTTT. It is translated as CASSLGQGKGTEAFF.

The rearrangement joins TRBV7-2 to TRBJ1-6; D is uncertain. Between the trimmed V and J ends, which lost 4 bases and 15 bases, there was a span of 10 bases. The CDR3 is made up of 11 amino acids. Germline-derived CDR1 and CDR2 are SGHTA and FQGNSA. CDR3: CASSSFQLLHF. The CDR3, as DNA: TGTGCCAGCAGCTCTTTTCAACTCCTCCACTTT.

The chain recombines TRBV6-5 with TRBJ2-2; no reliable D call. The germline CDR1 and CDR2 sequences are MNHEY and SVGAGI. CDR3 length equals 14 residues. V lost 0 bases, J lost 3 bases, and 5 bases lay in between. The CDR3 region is CASSYSIYTGELFF. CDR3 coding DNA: TGTGCCAGCAGTTACTCAATCTACACCGGGGAGCTGTTTTTT.

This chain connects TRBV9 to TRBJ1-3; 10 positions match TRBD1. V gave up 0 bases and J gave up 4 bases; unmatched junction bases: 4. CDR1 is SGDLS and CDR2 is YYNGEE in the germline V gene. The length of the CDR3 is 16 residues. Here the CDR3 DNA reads TGTGCCAGCAGCGTAGGGGACAGGGGCTCCGGAAACACCATATATTTT. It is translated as CASSVGDRGSGNTIYF.

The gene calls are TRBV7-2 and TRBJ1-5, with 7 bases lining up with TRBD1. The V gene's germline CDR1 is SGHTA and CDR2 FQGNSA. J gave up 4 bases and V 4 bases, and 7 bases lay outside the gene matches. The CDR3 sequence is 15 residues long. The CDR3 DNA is TGTGCCAGCAGCTCCATACAGGGGAAGAATCAGCCCCAGCATTTT. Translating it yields CASSSIQGKNQPQHF.

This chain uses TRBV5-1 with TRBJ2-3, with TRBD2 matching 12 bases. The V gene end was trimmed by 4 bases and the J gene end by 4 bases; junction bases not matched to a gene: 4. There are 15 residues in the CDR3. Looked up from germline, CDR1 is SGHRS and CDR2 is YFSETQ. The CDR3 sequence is CASSAGLAGSDTQYF. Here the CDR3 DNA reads TGCGCCAGCAGCGCCGGACTAGCGGGGTCAGATACGCAGTATTTT.

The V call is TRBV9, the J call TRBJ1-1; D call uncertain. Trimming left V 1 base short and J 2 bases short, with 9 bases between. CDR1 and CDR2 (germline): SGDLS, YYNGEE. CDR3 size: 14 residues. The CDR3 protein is CASSVNSANTEAFF. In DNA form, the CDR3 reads TGTGCCAGCAGCGTAAACAGTGCAAACACTGAAGCTTTCTTT.

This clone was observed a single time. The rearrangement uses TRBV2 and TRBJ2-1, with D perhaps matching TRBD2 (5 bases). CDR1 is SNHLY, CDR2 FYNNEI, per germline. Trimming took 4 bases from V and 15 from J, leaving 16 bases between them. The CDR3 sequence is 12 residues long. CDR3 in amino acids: CASSGSTPRAFF. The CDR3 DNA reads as TGTGCCAGCAGTGGGAGTACCCCGCGGGCGTTCTTC.

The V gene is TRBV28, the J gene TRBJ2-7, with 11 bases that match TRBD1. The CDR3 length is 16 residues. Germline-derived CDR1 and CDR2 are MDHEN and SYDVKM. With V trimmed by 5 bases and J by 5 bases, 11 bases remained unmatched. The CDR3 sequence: CASSKRAGTGGNEQYF. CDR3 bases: TGTGCCAGCAGTAAACGCGCCGGGACAGGGGGAAACGAGCAGTACTTC.

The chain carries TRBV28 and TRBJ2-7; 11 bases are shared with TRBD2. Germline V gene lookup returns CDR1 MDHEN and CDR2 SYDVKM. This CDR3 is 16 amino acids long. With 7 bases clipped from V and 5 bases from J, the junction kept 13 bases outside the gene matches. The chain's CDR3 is CASTPPLLAGAHEQYF. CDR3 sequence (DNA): TGTGCCAGCACACCACCCCTACTAGCGGGAGCCCACGAGCAGTACTTC.

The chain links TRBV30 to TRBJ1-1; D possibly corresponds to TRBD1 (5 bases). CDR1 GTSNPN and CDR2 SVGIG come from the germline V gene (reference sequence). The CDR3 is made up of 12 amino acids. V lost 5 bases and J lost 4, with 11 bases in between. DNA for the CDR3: TGTGCCTGGGCCCGCGGGGGCACTGAAGCTTTCTTT. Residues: CAWARGGTEAFF. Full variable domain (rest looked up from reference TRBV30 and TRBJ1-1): SQTIHQWPATLVQPVGSPLSLECTVEGTSNPNLYWYRQAAGRGLQLLFYSVGIGQISSEVPQNLSASRPQDRQFILSSKKLLLSDSGFYLCAWARGGTEAFFGQGTRLTVV.

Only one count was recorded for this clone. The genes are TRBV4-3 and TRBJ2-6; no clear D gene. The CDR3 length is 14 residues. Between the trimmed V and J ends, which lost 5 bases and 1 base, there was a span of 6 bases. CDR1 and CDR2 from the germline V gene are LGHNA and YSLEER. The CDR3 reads CASSLMSGANVLTF. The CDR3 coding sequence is TGCGCCAGCAGCTTAATGTCTGGGGCCAACGTCCTGACTTTC.

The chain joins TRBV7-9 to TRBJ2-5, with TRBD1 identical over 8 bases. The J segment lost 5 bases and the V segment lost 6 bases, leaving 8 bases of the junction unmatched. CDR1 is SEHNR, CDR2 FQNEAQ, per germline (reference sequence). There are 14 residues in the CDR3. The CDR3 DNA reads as TGTGCCAGCAGGGCCGACAGGGGCGGGGAGACCCAGTACTTC. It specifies CASRADRGGETQYF.

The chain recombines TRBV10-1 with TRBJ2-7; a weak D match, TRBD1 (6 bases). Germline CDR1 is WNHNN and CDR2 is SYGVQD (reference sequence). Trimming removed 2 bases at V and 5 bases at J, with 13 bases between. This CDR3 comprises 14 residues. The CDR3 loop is CASSETRGEDEQYF. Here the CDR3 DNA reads TGCGCCAGCAGTGAGACCAGGGGCGAAGACGAGCAGTACTTC.

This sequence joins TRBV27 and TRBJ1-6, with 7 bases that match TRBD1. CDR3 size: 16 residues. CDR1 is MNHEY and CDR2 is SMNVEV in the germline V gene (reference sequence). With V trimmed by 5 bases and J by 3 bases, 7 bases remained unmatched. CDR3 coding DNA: TGTGCCAGCAGTAAAGGACAGGAACTCTATAATTCACCCCTCCACTTT. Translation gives CASSKGQELYNSPLHF.

CDR3 loop: CASNWDGSFNEQFF. CDR3 DNA sequence: TGTGCCAGCAACTGGGACGGGAGTTTCAATGAGCAGTTCTTC. V gene TRBV2 combines with J gene TRBJ2-1; the D gene is possibly TRBD2 (6 bases). From germline, CDR1 is SNHLY and CDR2 FYNNEI. V shed 7 bases and J shed 6 bases, with 16 bases lying between them. This CDR3 region has 14 residues.

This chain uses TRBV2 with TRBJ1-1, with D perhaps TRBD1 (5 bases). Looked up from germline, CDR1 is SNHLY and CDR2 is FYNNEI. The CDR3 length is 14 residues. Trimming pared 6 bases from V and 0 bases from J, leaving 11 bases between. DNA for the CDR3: TGTGCCAGCAGCGCGGGACGGCTGAACACTGAAGCTTTCTTT. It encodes CASSAGRLNTEAFF.